These 19 T cell receptor beta chains were sequenced from one sample in a study of OX40 agonist ivuxolimab in advanced cancers. Sequencing was performed with immunoSEQ multiplex PCR; in TCRdb, only in-frame clones are kept and a portion is missing. The sample lists more than 80,000 clones; approximately 94% were seen once. This specimen consisted of CD4+ or CD8+ T cells sorted from blood, obtained in a trial of the OX40 agonist ivuxolimab. The receptor source for this set is an adult with an advanced solid tumor such as melanoma, head and neck, liver or kidney cancer.

V and J are TRBV27 and TRBJ1-2, with D tentatively TRBD1 (5 bases). V lost 4 bases to trimming and J lost 5 bases, with 11 bases between them. The germline V gene encodes CDR1 MNHEY and CDR2 SMNVEV (reference sequence). The CDR3 is made up of 13 amino acids. As DNA, the CDR3 is TGTGCCAGCAGTTATAGGGGAGAGTATGGCTACACCTTC. Protein product: CASSYRGEYGYTF.

The chain combines TRBV19 with TRBJ1-1; 7 bases match TRBD1. The V segment lost 10 bases and the J segment 1 base; nucleotides outside the gene matches: 9. The CDR3 length is 14 residues. The germline V gene encodes CDR1 LNHDA and CDR2 SQIVND (reference sequence). CDR3 protein: CATNRGSKNTEAFF. The DNA of the CDR3 is TGTGCCACCAACAGGGGTTCGAAGAACACTGAAGCTTTCTTT.

This clone came up once. The genes are TRBV4-1 and TRBJ1-5, with TRBD1 identical over 12 bases. Losses at the gene ends were 3 bases for V and 6 bases for J; bases not matched to a gene: 6. The germline CDR1 and CDR2 sequences are MGHRA and YSYEKL. This CDR3 is built from 16 residues. The CDR3 region has the DNA TGCGCCAGCAGCCACGGGACAGGGGGCGCGGGTCAGCCCCAGCATTTT. Amino acid sequence: CASSHGTGGAGQPQHF.

The V gene is TRBV2, the J gene TRBJ2-7; 8 bases are a match to TRBD1. CDR3 length equals 12 residues. Per the germline V gene, CDR1 is SNHLY and CDR2 is FYNNEI. V lost 8 bases, J lost 6 bases, and 6 bases stayed unmatched. CDR3: CASLQGAREQYF. For the CDR3, the DNA is TGTGCCAGCCTGCAGGGGGCGCGCGAGCAGTACTTC.

The rearrangement links TRBV7-8 to TRBJ1-5; TRBD1 aligns across 7 bases. Germline V gene lookup returns CDR1 SGHVS and CDR2 FQNEAQ. The J segment lost 0 bases and the V segment lost 1 base, leaving 6 bases of the junction unmatched. This CDR3 has 17 residues. DNA of the CDR3: TGTGCCAGCAGCTTAGTTGAGGGGGCGGGTAGCAATCAGCCCCAGCATTTT. Its protein is CASSLVEGAGSNQPQHF.

The chain carries TRBV29-1 and TRBJ1-3, with 10 bases fitting TRBD1. This CDR3 contains 12 residues. The germline gives CDR1 SQVTM, CDR2 ANQGSEA. The V and J ends lost 1 base and 12 bases, in that order; junction bases with no gene match: 3. This chain's CDR3 is CSVEGGQGFIYF. The CDR3, as DNA: TGCAGCGTTGAAGGGGGACAGGGGTTCATATATTTT.

This clone was counted once. The chain couples TRBV6-6 to TRBJ1-2, with unresolved D. Per germline, CDR1 MNHNY and CDR2 SVGAGI (reference sequence). The CDR3 sequence is 14 residues long. The V end lost 5 bases, the J end lost 2 bases, and 12 bases lay between the germline ends. The CDR3 DNA reads as TGTGCCAGCAGTACTGTGGACGGAAACTATGGCTACACCTTC. Amino acid sequence: CASSTVDGNYGYTF.

The CDR3: CASSLWGTRGGEQFF. The CDR3 coding sequence is TGTGCCAGCAGCCTGTGGGGCACGCGCGGCGGTGAGCAGTTCTTC. V usage is TRBV13 and J usage is TRBJ2-1, with D perhaps TRBD1 (5 bases). V dropped 5 bases and J dropped 9 bases, with 20 bases sitting between them. Germline CDR1 PRHDT, CDR2 FYEKMQ (reference sequence). The length of the CDR3 is 15 residues. The whole variable domain, filled in from reference TRBV13 and TRBJ2-1, reads AAGVIQSPRHLIKEKRETATLKCYPIPRHDTVYWYQQGPGQDPQFLISFYEKMQSDKGSIPDRFSAQQFSDYHSELNMSSLELGDSALYFCASSLWGTRGGEQFFGPGTRLTVL.

In DNA, the CDR3 is TGTGCCTGGAGTCTGGGACAGGGTGAAGAGACCCAGTACTTC. Translation gives CAWSLGQGEETQYF. This chain joins TRBV30 and TRBJ2-5, with TRBD1 matching over 9 bases. The CDR3 is 14 residues long. With V trimmed by 2 bases and J by 3 bases, 4 bases remained unmatched. CDR1 and CDR2 from the germline V gene are GTSNPN and SVGIG (reference sequence).

V is TRBV11-2 and J is TRBJ1-2; TRBD1 is a possible D gene (6 bases). V lost 2 bases and J 8 bases, leaving 24 bases between the germline ends. The CDR3 spans 17 residues. Germline V lookup: CDR1 SGHAT, CDR2 FQNNGV. CDR3 sequence (DNA): TGTGCCAGCAGCTTAATGGCGGGGGGCAGGGGATTAAACGGCTACACCTTC. Encoded protein: CASSLMAGGRGLNGYTF.

This sequence joins TRBV28 and TRBJ1-2; perhaps TRBD1 as D (5 bases). The germline gives CDR1 MDHEN, CDR2 SYDVKM. The CDR3 covers 15 residues. V shed 3 bases and J shed 0 bases, with 11 bases lying between them. DNA for the CDR3: TGTGCCAGCAGTTTGGGGGGAGGTTCTAACTATGGCTACACCTTC. Translation gives CASSLGGGSNYGYTF.

This clone has a handful of counts. The genes are TRBV6-5 and TRBJ1-1; D remains ambiguous. V lost 1 base, J lost 1 base, and 7 bases lay in between. Germline V gene lookup returns CDR1 MNHEY and CDR2 SVGAGI. The CDR3 is made up of 14 amino acids. The CDR3 DNA reads TGTGCCAGCAGTTACTTGGACGGGAACACTGAAGCTTTCTTT. It codes for CASSYLDGNTEAFF.

This clone was found once. The J gene is TRBJ2-4, the V gene TRBV4-1; the D gene is possibly TRBD1 (6 bases). Germline V gives CDR1 MGHRA, CDR2 YSYEKL. V shed 2 bases and J shed 4 bases, with 12 bases lying between them. The CDR3 has 15 residues. CDR3 DNA: TGCGCCAGCAGCCAACGGGACAACCCAAAAAACATTCAGTACTTC. It encodes CASSQRDNPKNIQYF.

This chain connects TRBV29-1 to TRBJ1-2; tentative D call: TRBD1 (6 bases). Germline V gene data show CDR1 as SQVTM and CDR2 as ANQGSEA. Trimming cost V 5 bases and J 4 bases, with 20 bases left between them. This CDR3 has 15 amino acids. The CDR3 here is CSVSHGGGGSYGYTF. The CDR3 DNA reads TGCAGCGTTTCTCATGGGGGGGGCGGTTCCTATGGCTACACCTTC.

The CDR3 is CASSEGPYEQYF. In DNA, the CDR3 is TGTGCCAGCAGTGAAGGACCCTACGAGCAGTACTTC. This chain links TRBV25-1 with TRBJ2-7; unclear D gene. The V and J ends lost 2 bases and 2 bases respectively, with 4 bases between them. The CDR3 is 12 amino acids. In germline, CDR1 is MGHDK, CDR2 SYGVNS.

The V call is TRBV6-5, the J call TRBJ2-4; D not resolved. This CDR3 has 14 amino acids. V lost 2 bases, J lost 8 bases, and 13 bases lay in between. Germline V gives CDR1 MNHEY, CDR2 SVGAGI. The CDR3 loop reads CASSYHRGKDIQYF. In DNA form, the CDR3 reads TGTGCCAGCAGTTACCATCGAGGAAAGGACATTCAGTACTTC.

The J gene is TRBJ2-3, the V gene TRBV9; 7 bases line up with TRBD2. Germline loops: CDR1 SGDLS, CDR2 YYNGEE. This CDR3 spans 15 amino acids. Trimming removed 1 base from V and 4 bases from J; junction bases left unmatched: 6. This chain's CDR3 is CASSVSGGVSDTQYF. CDR3 nucleotides: TGTGCCAGCAGCGTAAGTGGGGGGGTCTCAGATACGCAGTATTTT. Full variable domain (remainder filled in from reference TRBV9 and TRBJ2-3): DSGVTQTPKHLITATGQRVTLRCSPRSGDLSVYWYQQSLDQGLQFLIQYYNGEERAKGNILERFSAQQFPDLHSELNLSSLELGDSALYFCASSVSGGVSDTQYFGPGTRLTVL.

The CDR3 DNA sequence: TGTGCCAGCAGTAACCGGGACACCCTCTTTTCGCTCCACTTT. Residues: CASSNRDTLFSLHF. V gene TRBV25-1 combines with J gene TRBJ1-6, with a possible D match to TRBD1 (6 bases). V shed 5 bases and J shed 16 bases, with 21 bases lying between them. This CDR3 has 14 amino acids. Per germline, CDR1 MGHDK and CDR2 SYGVNS.

The CDR3 protein is CASSYFSRPPPGEKLFF. Written as DNA, the CDR3 is TGTGCCAGCAGTTATTTTTCGCGGCCTCCTCCCGGTGAAAAACTGTTTTTT. The chain recombines TRBV27 with TRBJ1-4; unclear D gene. V lost 4 bases to trimming and J lost 7 bases, with 22 bases between them. Germline lookup yields CDR1 MNHEY and CDR2 SMNVEV (reference sequence). CDR3 size: 17 residues.